This T cell receptor beta chain was profiled in a study of OX40 agonist ivuxolimab in advanced cancers. TCRdb keeps only in-frame clones here, not all; method: immunoSEQ multiplex PCR. The sample comprises some 91,000 clones, about 89% of which are singletons, and roughly 4.9% rests with the top ten. The CDR3 runs to 15 residues. CDR1 and CDR2 from the germline V gene are SGHTA and FQGTGA. V lost 1 base, J lost 4 bases, and 13 bases lay in between. V usage is TRBV7-3 and J usage is TRBJ2-5; D is unresolved. This clonotype originated in an adult with an advanced solid tumor such as melanoma, head and neck, liver or kidney cancer. The material sequenced was CD4+ or CD8+ T cells sorted from blood, taken in a trial of the OX40 agonist ivuxolimab. The CDR3 protein is CASSLNVAVGETQYF. The CDR3 DNA sequence: TGTGCCAGCAGCTTAAACGTAGCAGTGGGAGAGACCCAGTACTTC. The entire variable domain, with the rest obtained from reference TRBV7-3 and TRBJ2-5, is as follows: GAGVSQTPSNKVTEKGKYVELRCDPISGHTALYWYRQSLGQGPEFLIYFQGTGAADDSGLPNDRFFAVRPEGSVSTLKIQRTERGDSAVYLCASSLNVAVGETQYFGPGTRLLVL.